The 8 T cell receptor beta chains in this list originate from one sample, sequenced in a study of OX40 agonist ivuxolimab in advanced cancers. The table came from immunoSEQ multiplex PCR; TCRdb's copy has only in-frame clones and leaves some out. The table shows approximately 86,000 clones, with around 84% occurring only once. The sample consisted of CD4+ or CD8+ T cells sorted from blood, taken in a trial of the OX40 agonist ivuxolimab. The receptors derive from an adult with an advanced solid tumor such as melanoma, head and neck, liver or kidney cancer.

This clone occurred a few times. V is TRBV19 and J is TRBJ2-7, with 7 bases identical to TRBD2. V shed 6 bases and J 3 bases; nucleotides not matched to a gene: 5. Germline V CDR1 and CDR2: LNHDA, SQIVND (reference sequence). This CDR3 contains 13 residues. In DNA form, the CDR3 reads TGTGCCAGTAGCCCGGGGAGGGTCTACGAGCAGTACTTC. Its translation: CASSPGRVYEQYF.

This clone came up a few times. The V gene is TRBV9, the J gene TRBJ1-6; D ambiguous. This CDR3 region has 12 residues. Per germline, CDR1 SGDLS and CDR2 YYNGEE. Trimming took 3 bases from V and 6 from J, leaving 4 bases between them. CDR3 bases: TGTGCCAGCAGCGCCCTTAATTCACCCCTCCACTTT. It codes for CASSALNSPLHF.

The chain combines TRBV30 with TRBJ1-1, with D unclear. V dropped 2 bases and J dropped 5 bases, with 9 bases sitting between them. The CDR3 runs 12 residues. Germline V gene lookup returns CDR1 GTSNPN and CDR2 SVGIG (reference sequence). CDR3 coding DNA: TGTGCCTGGAGTTTTGGAGGGACTGAAGCTTTCTTT. It codes for CAWSFGGTEAFF.

A note on this clone: Additional DNA sequences in this sample encode the identical CDR3. Here the CDR3 DNA reads TGTGCCTGGAGTGTCCCCTCTGGGGCCAACGTCCTGACTTTC. This codes for CAWSVPSGANVLTF. The chain joins TRBV30 to TRBJ2-6; D not resolved. This CDR3 region has 14 residues. Trimming removed 0 bases from V and 0 bases from J, with 3 bases in between. The germline V gene encodes CDR1 GTSNPN and CDR2 SVGIG (reference sequence).

V and J are TRBV7-8 and TRBJ1-2; the match to TRBD1 covers 9 bases. The CDR3 length is 13 residues. Trimming took 0 bases from V and 10 from J; bases not matched to a gene: 3. CDR1 and CDR2 from the germline V gene are SGHVS and FQNEAQ. The CDR3 sequence: CASSLAGTGYYTF. The CDR3 region has the DNA TGTGCCAGCAGCTTAGCCGGGACAGGGTACTACACCTTC.

The CDR3 sequence is CASSQNRNTEAFF. In nucleotides, the CDR3 is TGTGCCAGCAGTCAAAACAGGAACACTGAAGCTTTCTTT. The chain is built from TRBV6-1 and TRBJ1-1; D gene unclear. V shed 5 bases and J shed 1 base, with 8 bases lying between them. Germline V gene sequence: CDR1 MNHNS, CDR2 SASEGT. This CDR3 contains 13 residues.

This chain joins TRBV5-1 and TRBJ2-2; D not resolved. V lost 3 bases, J lost 2 bases, and 8 bases lay in between. Germline V CDR1 and CDR2: SGHRS, YFSETQ. This CDR3 spans 14 amino acids. CDR3 sequence (DNA): TGCGCCAGCAGCTCCCTAGTCAACACCGGGGAGCTGTTTTTT. Its translation: CASSSLVNTGELFF.

The rearrangement uses TRBV13 and TRBJ1-6, with a tentative D call TRBD1 (6 bases). Trimming cost V 5 bases and J 7 bases, with 12 bases left between them. This CDR3 region has 14 residues. Germline CDR1 and CDR2: PRHDT and FYEKMQ (reference sequence). CDR3 protein: CASSNYGQNSPLHF. CDR3 in DNA: TGTGCCAGCAGCAACTACGGACAGAATTCACCCCTCCACTTT.